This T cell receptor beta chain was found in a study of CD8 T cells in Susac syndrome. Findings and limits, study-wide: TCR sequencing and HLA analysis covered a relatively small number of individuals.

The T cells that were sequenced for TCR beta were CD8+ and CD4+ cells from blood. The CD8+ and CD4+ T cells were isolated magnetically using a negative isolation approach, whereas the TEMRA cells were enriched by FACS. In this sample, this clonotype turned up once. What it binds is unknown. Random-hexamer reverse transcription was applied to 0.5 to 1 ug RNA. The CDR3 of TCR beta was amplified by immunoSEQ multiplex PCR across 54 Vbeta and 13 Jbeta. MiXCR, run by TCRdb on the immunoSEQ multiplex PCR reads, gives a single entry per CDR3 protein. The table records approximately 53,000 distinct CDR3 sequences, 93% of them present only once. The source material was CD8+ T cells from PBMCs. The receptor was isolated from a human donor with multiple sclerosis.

The chain's CDR3 is CASSPAGGSYEQYF. CDR3 DNA sequence: TGTGCCAGCAGCCCAGCAGGGGGTTCCTACGAGCAGTACTTC. The genes are TRBV9 and TRBJ2-7, with 7 nucleotides matching TRBD1. Germline V CDR1 and CDR2: SGDLS, YYNGEE. With 4 bases clipped from V and 1 base from J, the junction kept 5 bases outside the gene matches. This CDR3 region has 14 residues.